Listed below are T cell receptor beta chains from one sample, sequenced in a study of control samples from healthy donors and cancer patients. The data were produced by immunoSEQ multiplex PCR, yet TCRdb's version contains in-frame clones alone and is incomplete. The profile shows roughly 370,000 clones, over 75% of them singletons. Sequencing was done on a sample of PBMCs. Receptor source: a man aged 40-50 years with head and neck cancer. Both conserved end residues are trimmed from each CDR3. Fields, in order: CDR3 protein, D gene, J gene, V gene. A D gene is named only where the DNA matches it firmly.

cdr3_aa: ASSLTPRTSGRAEKNIQY
d_call: TRBD2
j_call: TRBJ2-4
v_call: TRBV5-1

cdr3_aa: ASSRTRTGGGYEQY
d_call: .
j_call: TRBJ2-7
v_call: TRBV28

cdr3_aa: ASSLLTGELF
d_call: .
j_call: TRBJ2-2
v_call: TRBV12-3/TRBV12-4

cdr3_aa: ATSPSSRAGYT
d_call: .
j_call: TRBJ1-2
v_call: TRBV15

cdr3_aa: ASSAIAGVSGELF
d_call: TRBD2
j_call: TRBJ2-2
v_call: TRBV5-1

cdr3_aa: ASSPRAGGSYEQY
d_call: .
j_call: TRBJ2-7
v_call: TRBV13

cdr3_aa: SVEDYKENTEAF
d_call: .
j_call: TRBJ1-1
v_call: TRBV29-1

cdr3_aa: AWARAQDGINEKLF
d_call: .
j_call: TRBJ1-4
v_call: TRBV30

cdr3_aa: SVGQRHNEQF
d_call: .
j_call: TRBJ2-1
v_call: TRBV29-1

cdr3_aa: AGRSTSSYNEQF
d_call: .
j_call: TRBJ2-1
v_call: TRBV2

cdr3_aa: ATSRDTGAGVRNEQY
d_call: .
j_call: TRBJ2-7
v_call: TRBV15

cdr3_aa: ASSEWGRGNSPLH
d_call: TRBD1
j_call: TRBJ1-6
v_call: TRBV25-1

cdr3_aa: ASSSRGGELF
d_call: .
j_call: TRBJ2-2
v_call: TRBV5-4

cdr3_aa: ASSSTGGGGEKLF
d_call: .
j_call: TRBJ1-4
v_call: TRBV2

cdr3_aa: ASSLWDSPLH
d_call: .
j_call: TRBJ1-6
v_call: TRBV5-6

cdr3_aa: ATTGRGTGELF
d_call: .
j_call: TRBJ2-2
v_call: TRBV2

cdr3_aa: ASSYGTGSREGYGYT
d_call: TRBD1
j_call: TRBJ1-2
v_call: TRBV7-9

cdr3_aa: ASSLFLAGEGADTQY
d_call: TRBD2
j_call: TRBJ2-3
v_call: TRBV7-2

cdr3_aa: ASSPWGNSSPLH
d_call: .
j_call: TRBJ1-6
v_call: TRBV3-1/TRBV3-2

cdr3_aa: ATSRRLTNTGELF
d_call: .
j_call: TRBJ2-2
v_call: TRBV15

cdr3_aa: ASSTQILFGQY
d_call: .
j_call: TRBJ2-7
v_call: TRBV21-1

cdr3_aa: ASSFYRQGVGQPQH
d_call: TRBD1
j_call: TRBJ1-5
v_call: TRBV5-5

cdr3_aa: ASSQRGEQY
d_call: .
j_call: TRBJ2-7
v_call: TRBV3-1/TRBV3-2

cdr3_aa: ASSFDRAGDTQY
d_call: TRBD1
j_call: TRBJ2-3
v_call: TRBV5-5

cdr3_aa: ATSGDRVEGNTIY
d_call: TRBD1
j_call: TRBJ1-3
v_call: TRBV15

cdr3_aa: ASKVGGGYGYT
d_call: .
j_call: TRBJ1-2
v_call: TRBV28

cdr3_aa: ASSMAANEKLF
d_call: .
j_call: TRBJ1-4
v_call: TRBV19

cdr3_aa: ASSLAGDAAGYT
d_call: .
j_call: TRBJ1-2
v_call: TRBV6-5

cdr3_aa: ASQGYQETQY
d_call: .
j_call: TRBJ2-5
v_call: TRBV2

cdr3_aa: ASREPTGTNTEAF
d_call: .
j_call: TRBJ1-1
v_call: TRBV2

cdr3_aa: ASSQTDTQY
d_call: .
j_call: TRBJ2-3
v_call: TRBV3-1/TRBV3-2

cdr3_aa: ASSSSGGSYNEQF
d_call: TRBD2
j_call: TRBJ2-1
v_call: TRBV11-2

cdr3_aa: ASSSWGGDQPQH
d_call: .
j_call: TRBJ1-5
v_call: TRBV5-5

cdr3_aa: ASSESGSYGYT
d_call: .
j_call: TRBJ1-2
v_call: TRBV6-1

cdr3_aa: ASSLLQGREQY
d_call: .
j_call: TRBJ2-7
v_call: TRBV5-5

cdr3_aa: ASSPLGNSYEQY
d_call: .
j_call: TRBJ2-7
v_call: TRBV9

cdr3_aa: AWSGTDQETQY
d_call: .
j_call: TRBJ2-5
v_call: TRBV30

cdr3_aa: ASSSNQGLNQPQH
d_call: .
j_call: TRBJ1-5
v_call: TRBV28

cdr3_aa: ASSTPRDEQY
d_call: .
j_call: TRBJ2-7
v_call: TRBV28

cdr3_aa: ASSQEGTGTKDEQY
d_call: TRBD1
j_call: TRBJ2-7
v_call: TRBV4-1

cdr3_aa: ASSAIAGDGTGELF
d_call: TRBD2
j_call: TRBJ2-2
v_call: TRBV5-6

cdr3_aa: ASSFSWDGYT
d_call: .
j_call: TRBJ1-2
v_call: TRBV28

cdr3_aa: ASSLVADYEQY
d_call: .
j_call: TRBJ2-7
v_call: TRBV5-1

cdr3_aa: ASSPPIPSNSPLH
d_call: .
j_call: TRBJ1-6
v_call: TRBV18

cdr3_aa: ASSLLAGEQF
d_call: .
j_call: TRBJ2-1
v_call: TRBV13

cdr3_aa: AWRNAGNQPQH
d_call: .
j_call: TRBJ1-5
v_call: TRBV30

cdr3_aa: ASSETSGNYNEQF
d_call: TRBD2
j_call: TRBJ2-1
v_call: TRBV10-1

cdr3_aa: ASSDWTYDLAKNIQY
d_call: .
j_call: TRBJ2-4
v_call: TRBV2

cdr3_aa: ASSQVGLATNQPQH
d_call: .
j_call: TRBJ1-5
v_call: TRBV4-2